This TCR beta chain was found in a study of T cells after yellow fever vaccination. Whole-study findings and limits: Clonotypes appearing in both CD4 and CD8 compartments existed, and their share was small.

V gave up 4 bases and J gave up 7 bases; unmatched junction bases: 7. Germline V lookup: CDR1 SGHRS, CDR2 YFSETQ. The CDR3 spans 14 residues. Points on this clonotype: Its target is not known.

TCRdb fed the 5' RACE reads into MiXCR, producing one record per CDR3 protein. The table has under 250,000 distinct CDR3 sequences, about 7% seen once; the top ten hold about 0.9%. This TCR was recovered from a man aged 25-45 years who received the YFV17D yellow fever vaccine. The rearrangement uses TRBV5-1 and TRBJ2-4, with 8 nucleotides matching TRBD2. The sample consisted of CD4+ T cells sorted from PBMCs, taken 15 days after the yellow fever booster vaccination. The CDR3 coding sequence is TGCGCCAGCAGCACCGGGACTAGTCGGAACATTCAGTACTTC. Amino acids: CASSTGTSRNIQYF.